Following are 10 T cell receptor beta chains from one sample sequenced in a study of OX40 agonist ivuxolimab in advanced cancers. The library was obtained by the immunoSEQ multiplex PCR assay. In TCRdb, the immuneACCESS table is reduced to in-frame sequences with V and J assigned. These tables do not hold every clone; where another copy was compared, an unresolved V gene accounts for under half, and the others remain unexplained. This sample comprises about 70,000 clones, roughly four fifths of them detected only once. Around 5% of the sample rests with the top ten. The source was CD4+ or CD8+ T cells sorted from blood, collected in a trial of the OX40 agonist ivuxolimab. These receptors came from an adult with an advanced solid tumor such as melanoma, head and neck, liver or kidney cancer.

This chain uses TRBV28 with TRBJ1-1; D possibly corresponds to TRBD1 (6 bases). The V end was cut by 3 bases, the J end by 0 bases, with 14 bases between. The CDR3 spans 16 residues. From germline, CDR1 is MDHEN and CDR2 SYDVKM. For the CDR3, the DNA is TGTGCCAGCAGTTTTCGGTCCAGGGGCCTGAACACTGAAGCTTTCTTT. Translated: CASSFRSRGLNTEAFF.

Turning to this clone: Other nucleotide sequences in the sample specify the same CDR3. J is TRBJ1-3 and V is TRBV6-5; D not certain. The CDR3 is 14 residues long. Germline values: CDR1 MNHEY, CDR2 SVGAGI. Trimming stripped 5 bases from V and 1 base from J, with 9 bases between. The CDR3 DNA follows: TGTGCCAGCAGTCTCATTGGGTCTGGAAACACCATATATTTT. Protein product: CASSLIGSGNTIYF.

The sample holds one count of this clone. J is TRBJ2-1 and V is TRBV5-8; tentative D call: TRBD1 (5 bases). The CDR3 spans 15 residues. Germline assignment: CDR1 SGHTS and CDR2 YDEGEE. Trimming removed 3 bases from V and 4 bases from J, with 14 bases in between. CDR3 DNA: TGTGCCAGCAGCTATGACAGTAGCCTTTACAATGAGCAGTTCTTC. Protein sequence: CASSYDSSLYNEQFF.

This rearrangement joins TRBV6-1 to TRBJ2-7; 9 nucleotides align to TRBD1. Trimming removed 6 bases from V and 2 bases from J; junction bases left unmatched: 8. This CDR3 spans 15 amino acids. Germline CDR1 is MNHNS and CDR2 is SASEGT. Here the CDR3 DNA reads TGTGCCAGCAGAAAGAGGACAGGGGATCCCTACGAGCAGTACTTC. It encodes CASRKRTGDPYEQYF.

This clone turned up a few times. The gene calls are TRBV5-1 and TRBJ2-2; 7 nucleotides align to TRBD1. V lost 3 bases to trimming and J lost 3 bases; unmatched junction nucleotides: 5. This CDR3 spans 15 amino acids. Germline lookup yields CDR1 SGHRS and CDR2 YFSETQ. CDR3 protein: CASSSTQGYTGELFF. The CDR3 DNA reads TGCGCCAGCAGCTCCACACAGGGGTACACCGGGGAGCTGTTTTTT.

The rearrangement links TRBV18 to TRBJ1-1; no firm D call. Germline CDR1 is KGHSH and CDR2 is LQKENI. The CDR3 spans 13 residues. V lost 1 base to trimming and J lost 5 bases, with 8 bases between them. CDR3 DNA: TGTGCCAGCTCACCACGAGCGGTAACTGAAGCTTTCTTT. Its translation: CASSPRAVTEAFF.

V and J are TRBV28 and TRBJ2-7; D possibly corresponds to TRBD1 (6 bases). Germline V gene data show CDR1 as MDHEN and CDR2 as SYDVKM. This CDR3 contains 19 residues. The V and J ends lost 3 bases and 1 base respectively, with 25 bases between them. CDR3 sequence (DNA): TGTGCCAGCAGTTTCCCCTTAGGACCTTCAGGCAGGGGTTCCTACGAGCAGTACTTC. This codes for CASSFPLGPSGRGSYEQYF.

J is TRBJ1-1 and V is TRBV15; D gene ambiguous. Germline CDR1 LNHNV, CDR2 YYDKDF (reference sequence). The CDR3 consists of 13 residues. Trimming took 9 bases from V and 7 from J, leaving 18 bases between them. The CDR3 coding sequence is TGTGCCACTCAGATTAGGGTGACGGGTGAAGCTTTCTTT. Its protein product is CATQIRVTGEAFF.

This chain connects TRBV5-1 to TRBJ1-1; D call uncertain. From germline, CDR1 is SGHRS and CDR2 YFSETQ. The CDR3 is made up of 14 amino acids. Trimming removed 0 bases at V and 1 base at J, with 7 bases between. CDR3 DNA: TGCGCCAGCAGCTTGGCCCCGGGGAACACTGAAGCTTTCTTT. It codes for CASSLAPGNTEAFF.

V usage is TRBV28 and J usage is TRBJ2-5; 14 positions agree with TRBD2. Germline loops: CDR1 MDHEN, CDR2 SYDVKM. Trimming cost V 7 bases and J 4 bases; bases outside gene matches: 5. There are 15 residues in the CDR3. CDR3 residues: CASTRLAGGTETQYF. CDR3 nucleotides: TGTGCCAGCACCCGACTAGCGGGAGGGACAGAGACCCAGTACTTC.